A selection of T cell receptor beta chains follows, all from one sample in a study of cytomegalovirus exposure and HLA in healthy donors. The method was immunoSEQ multiplex PCR; TCRdb's version includes in-frame clones alone and lacks a portion of them. The sample data list approximately 96,000 clones. Source material: PBMCs. The receptor set was obtained from a girl between 5 and 17 years old in good health and CMV-seropositive. Each CDR3 is given with its conserved first and last residue.

j_call v_call cdr3_aa
TRBJ1-4 TRBV19 CASKGRQGEKLFF
TRBJ1-1 TRBV9 CASSVVIRGPGGRGTEAFF
TRBJ1-1 TRBV9 CASSAGGTEAFF
TRBJ1-1 TRBV10-3 CAINRGLGTEAFF
TRBJ1-3 TRBV7-9 CASSTTGTGGNTIYF
TRBJ2-1 TRBV4-3 CASSQGTARGNEQFF
TRBJ1-1 TRBV5-5 CASSPLPTDKAFF
TRBJ2-2 TRBV9 CASSVSTRKTSSVDAGELFF
TRBJ1-2 TRBV5-6 CASSSTANYGYTF
TRBJ1-1 TRBV18 CASRIFQGEAFF
TRBJ2-7 TRBV4-1 CASSQELVAGPQGEQYF
TRBJ2-2 TRBV6-5 CASSYSAGANTGELFF
TRBJ1-1 TRBV5-1 CASSLGQHNTEAFF
TRBJ2-7 TRBV9 CASSVGTGWGYEQYF
TRBJ2-2 TRBV4-2 CASSPQTGELFF
TRBJ2-5 TRBV5-1 CASSPGVSAGETQYF
TRBJ2-7 TRBV11-2 CASSSFYEQYF
TRBJ2-7 TRBV7-9 CASSLVDRGFEQYF